Each of the 28 T cell receptor beta chains below was sequenced from the same sample in a study of T cells after yellow fever vaccination. TCRdb passed the 5' RACE reads through MiXCR, listing each CDR3 protein once. This table holds a few hundred thousand distinct CDR3 sequences, about a fifth found once. The sequencing here drew on PBMCs, taken 15 days after the yellow fever booster vaccination. These receptors all come from a man aged 30-40 years who received the YFV17D yellow fever vaccine.

This clonotype was recorded many times. The chain joins TRBV20-1 to TRBJ2-5; D possibly corresponds to TRBD2 (6 bases). The germline CDR1 and CDR2 sequences are DFQATT and SNEGSKA (reference sequence). The CDR3 extends over 11 amino acids. Deletions cut 5 bases from V and 4 bases from J, with 8 bases between. The CDR3 protein is CSARRGETQYF. As DNA, the CDR3 is TGCAGTGCTCGGAGGGGAGAGACCCAGTACTTC.

This clonotype showed up just a few times. The genes are TRBV12-3 or TRBV12-4 and TRBJ2-7, with TRBD2 matching 12 bases. The V and J ends lost 6 bases and 2 bases, in that order; junction bases with no gene match: 5. This CDR3 spans 15 amino acids. The CDR3 DNA follows: TGTGCCAGCAGACCCTCTAGCGGGAGGGCCTACGAGCAGTACTTC. It translates to CASRPSSGRAYEQYF.

The rearrangement uses TRBV10-2 and TRBJ2-5; perhaps D is TRBD1 or TRBD2 (5 bases each). The CDR3 consists of 12 residues. Germline values: CDR1 WSHSY, CDR2 SAAADI. With 6 bases removed from V and 5 bases from J, the gap between germline ends came to 10 bases. Written as DNA, the CDR3 is TGCGCCAGCAGAGGGGAGTGGGAGACCCAGTACTTC. This encodes CASRGEWETQYF.

CDR3 DNA: TGCGCCAGCAGCCCTAGCGGGAGCAACACAGATACGCAGTATTTT. Amino acid sequence: CASSPSGSNTDTQYF. J is TRBJ2-3 and V is TRBV5-1, with 10 bases fitting TRBD2. V lost 4 bases and J lost 2; bases outside the gene matches: 4. CDR1 SGHRS and CDR2 YFSETQ come from the germline V gene. The CDR3 runs to 15 residues.

There are many counts of this clonotype. The chain combines TRBV4-3 with TRBJ1-1; 7 positions agree with TRBD1. Germline V gene sequence: CDR1 LGHNA, CDR2 YSLEER. The CDR3 covers 14 residues. Germline trimming cut 4 bases from V and 5 bases from J; bases unmatched to any gene: 7. CDR3 region: CASSPQTGITEAFF. In DNA form, the CDR3 reads TGCGCCAGCAGCCCGCAGACAGGGATTACTGAAGCTTTCTTT.

This clonotype was seen only a few times. The V call is TRBV5-1, the J call TRBJ2-1; TRBD2 is a possible D gene (6 bases). Trimming removed 3 bases at V and 4 bases at J, with 14 bases between. The CDR3 consists of 15 residues. Germline assignment: CDR1 SGHRS and CDR2 YFSETQ. CDR3 loop: CASSSTRAGYNEQFF. CDR3 DNA sequence: TGCGCCAGCAGCTCGACACGGGCGGGATACAATGAGCAGTTCTTC. Together with reference TRBV5-1 and TRBJ2-1, the CDR3 gives the full variable domain: KAGVTQTPRYLIKTRGQQVTLSCSPISGHRSVSWYQQTPGQGLQFLFEYFSETQRNKGNFPGRFSGRQFSNSRSEMNVSTLELGDSALYLCASSSTRAGYNEQFFGPGTRLTVL.

This clonotype was detected a few times. The rearrangement joins TRBV12-3 or TRBV12-4 to TRBJ2-2; D remains ambiguous. The germline V and J ends were trimmed by 8 bases and 1 base, with 11 bases remaining between them. This CDR3 contains 14 residues. The CDR3 coding sequence is TGTGCCAGCCTACCCCCTCAGAACACCGGGGAGCTGTTTTTT. This sequence encodes CASLPPQNTGELFF.

This sequence joins TRBV20-1 and TRBJ2-7; 7 bases line up with TRBD2. There are 13 residues in the CDR3. Germline CDR1 is DFQATT and CDR2 is SNEGSKA (reference sequence). V was clipped by 3 bases and J by 6 bases; unmatched bases: 8. CDR3 protein: CSARREILGEQYF. DNA of the CDR3: TGCAGTGCTAGGCGGGAGATTTTAGGCGAGCAGTACTTC.

The chain recombines TRBV20-1 with TRBJ2-1, with TRBD1 as a possible D gene (5 bases). This CDR3 contains 14 residues. Germline V gene data show CDR1 as DFQATT and CDR2 as SNEGSKA (reference sequence). V lost 8 bases and J 4 bases, leaving 18 bases between the germline ends. The CDR3 spells CSSPGRETYNEQFF. Written as DNA, the CDR3 is TGCAGTTCTCCAGGGCGCGAAACTTACAATGAGCAGTTCTTC.

This clonotype showed up just a few times. The chain uses TRBV5-8 and TRBJ2-7; 8 bases align to TRBD1. Germline trimming cut 3 bases from V and 3 bases from J; bases unmatched to any gene: 8. There are 15 residues in the CDR3. Germline CDR1 is SGHTS and CDR2 is YDEGEE. The CDR3 is CASSSPRGLYYEQYF. CDR3 bases: TGTGCCAGCAGCTCCCCCAGGGGGCTCTACTACGAGCAGTACTTC.

The rearrangement joins TRBV20-1 to TRBJ2-7; 10 bases agree with TRBD2. This CDR3 is built from 15 residues. Germline V lookup: CDR1 DFQATT, CDR2 SNEGSKA (reference sequence). The J segment lost 4 bases and the V segment lost 1 base, leaving 7 bases of the junction unmatched. The CDR3 DNA reads TGCAGTGCTAGAGCTCCGGGACTAGCGTTTTACGAGCAGTACTTC. Its translation: CSARAPGLAFYEQYF.

The chain employs TRBV20-1 and TRBJ2-7; 7 nucleotides align to TRBD1. Germline CDR1 DFQATT, CDR2 SNEGSKA (reference sequence). This CDR3 spans 14 amino acids. CDR3 amino acids: CSAGQGQLTYEQYF. CDR3 nucleotide sequence: TGCAGCGCCGGCCAGGGACAGCTCACCTACGAGCAGTACTTC.

This chain connects TRBV12-3 or TRBV12-4 to TRBJ1-2; D is ambiguous. The CDR3 spans 14 residues. V gave up 2 bases and J gave up 1 base, with 8 bases separating them. CDR3 protein: CASSLRFFNYGYTF. The CDR3, as DNA: TGTGCCAGCAGTTTAAGGTTCTTTAACTATGGCTACACCTTC.

V and J are TRBV29-1 and TRBJ1-5; the D is unclear. The V gene lost 4 bases and the J gene lost 1 base, with 8 bases spanning the gap. CDR1 and CDR2 from the germline V gene are SQVTM and ANQGSEA. The CDR3 is 13 residues long. Here the CDR3 reads CSVGPGSNQPQHF. CDR3 in DNA: TGCAGCGTTGGACCTGGGAGCAATCAGCCCCAGCATTTT.

V usage is TRBV3-1 and J usage is TRBJ2-4; D remains ambiguous. This CDR3 is 14 amino acids long. V shed 6 bases and J shed 0 bases, with 9 bases lying between them. CDR1 and CDR2 (germline): LGHDT, YNNKEL (reference sequence). The CDR3 reads CASREGLAKNIQYF. The CDR3 DNA follows: TGTGCCAGCAGAGAAGGCCTAGCCAAAAACATTCAGTACTTC.

This clonotype was counted between two and nine times. V is TRBV7-2 and J is TRBJ2-5; possibly TRBD2 for D (6 bases). The V gene lost 4 bases and the J gene lost 6 bases, with 18 bases spanning the gap. The CDR3 extends over 15 amino acids. Germline lookup yields CDR1 SGHTA and CDR2 FQGNSA. The CDR3 spells CASSSLRGRSKTQYF. DNA for the CDR3: TGTGCCAGCAGCTCCCTCCGGGGGAGGAGCAAGACCCAGTACTTC.

In its sample, this clonotype was seen a few times. This rearrangement joins TRBV6-5 to TRBJ2-3; 14 bases fit TRBD2. With 2 bases clipped from V and 2 bases from J, the junction kept 9 bases outside the gene matches. Looked up from germline, CDR1 is MNHEY and CDR2 is SVGAGI. This CDR3 has 19 residues. In DNA, the CDR3 is TGTGCCAGCAGTTACGCCGGACTAGCGGGAGGCCACTACACAGATACGCAGTATTTT. Translated, it gives CASSYAGLAGGHYTDTQYF.

The V call is TRBV12-5, the J call TRBJ1-1, with D unclear. This CDR3 has 14 amino acids. The ends were cut back, 8 bases at V and 0 bases at J, with 13 bases in the middle. CDR1 and CDR2 (germline): LGHNT, FRNRAP. The CDR3 DNA reads as TGTGCTAGTACTAAGCCGGGCCTGAACACTGAAGCTTTCTTT. This encodes CASTKPGLNTEAFF.

This clonotype was counted only a few times. The chain employs TRBV5-1 and TRBJ1-1; 9 bases line up with TRBD1. Per germline, CDR1 SGHRS and CDR2 YFSETQ. V lost 4 bases to trimming and J lost 1 base; unmatched junction nucleotides: 8. The CDR3 runs 16 residues. CDR3 region: CASSRGTGTANTEAFF. The CDR3 bases are TGCGCCAGCAGCCGCGGGACAGGGACAGCGAACACTGAAGCTTTCTTT.

This clonotype showed up just a few times. The V call is TRBV18, the J call TRBJ1-3; no clear D gene. The CDR3 totals 16 residues. V shed 0 bases and J shed 3 bases, with 12 bases lying between them. Looked up from germline, CDR1 is KGHSH and CDR2 is LQKENI. The CDR3 loop is CASSPPWQVGGNTIYF. CDR3 sequence (DNA): TGTGCCAGCTCACCACCGTGGCAGGTCGGTGGAAACACCATATATTTT.

CDR3 coding DNA: TGTGCCAGCAGTACTTTCGGGGGGAGAACCTACGAGCAGTACTTC. This translates into CASSTFGGRTYEQYF. The chain joins TRBV2 to TRBJ2-7; 7 positions agree with TRBD2. The V gene's germline CDR1 is SNHLY and CDR2 FYNNEI. This CDR3 is built from 15 residues. Unmatched junction bases numbered 9, after V lost 5 bases and J lost 2 bases.

The chain combines TRBV7-2 with TRBJ2-7, with D uncertain. V was clipped by 5 bases and J by 1 base, with 15 bases between them. Per germline, CDR1 SGHTA and CDR2 FQGNSA. The CDR3 sequence is 15 residues long. The CDR3 sequence is CASSPGRMNSYEQYF. The CDR3 coding sequence is TGTGCCAGCAGCCCCGGACGGATGAATTCCTACGAGCAGTACTTC.

This clonotype was recorded at least ten times. DNA for the CDR3: TGTGCCTGGAGTGTATCACAGTTCACAGATACGCAGTATTTT. Its translation: CAWSVSQFTDTQYF. The chain couples TRBV30 to TRBJ2-3; D not certain. Trimming removed 0 bases at V and 2 bases at J, with 9 bases between. Germline CDR1 and CDR2: GTSNPN and SVGIG (reference sequence). CDR3 size: 14 residues. The full variable domain, with the rest looked up from reference TRBV30 and TRBJ2-3, is SQTIHQWPATLVQPVGSPLSLECTVEGTSNPNLYWYRQAAGRGLQLLFYSVGIGQISSEVPQNLSASRPQDRQFILSSKKLLLSDSGFYLCAWSVSQFTDTQYFGPGTRLTVL.

The V call is TRBV9, the J call TRBJ1-1; D may be TRBD1 (6 bases). V lost 4 bases and J lost 4, with 14 bases in between. From germline, CDR1 is SGDLS and CDR2 YYNGEE. The CDR3 sequence is 14 residues long. CDR3 in DNA: TGTGCCAGCAGCCGAGTAGGAGGGGGCACTGAAGCTTTCTTT. Translation gives CASSRVGGGTEAFF.

The V gene is TRBV5-5, the J gene TRBJ1-3; D gene unclear. V was cut by 5 bases and J by 9 bases, with 12 bases left in between. The germline gives CDR1 SGHKS, CDR2 YYEKEE (reference sequence). CDR3 length equals 12 residues. CDR3 sequence: CASRKDGATIYF. The CDR3 DNA sequence: TGTGCCAGCAGAAAAGACGGTGCCACCATATATTTT. The variable domain in full, with the rest retrieved from reference TRBV5-5 and TRBJ1-3, is DAGVTQSPTHLIKTRGQQVTLRCSPISGHKSVSWYQQVLGQGPQFIFQYYEKEERGRGNFPDRFSARQFPNYSSELNVNALLLGDSALYLCASRKDGATIYFGEGSWLTVV.

This clonotype was counted a few times. CDR3 sequence: CSARRGTLEGEQYF. The DNA of the CDR3 is TGCAGTGCTAGGCGCGGGACCCTGGAAGGGGAGCAGTACTTC. This sequence joins TRBV20-1 and TRBJ2-7; the D gene is possibly TRBD2 (6 bases). Trimming removed 3 bases at V and 7 bases at J, with 19 bases between. Germline CDR1 DFQATT, CDR2 SNEGSKA (reference sequence). The CDR3 spans 14 residues.

V and J are TRBV12-5 and TRBJ1-1; D is unclear. The germline CDR1 and CDR2 sequences are LGHNT and FRNRAP. Trimming took 1 base from V and 1 from J, leaving 10 bases between them. The CDR3 loop spans 15 amino acids. CDR3: CASGLEPMGNTEAFF. The DNA for the CDR3 is TGTGCTAGTGGTTTGGAACCCATGGGGAACACTGAAGCTTTCTTT.

This clonotype turned up a few times. The chain couples TRBV27 to TRBJ2-7; 7 nucleotides line up with TRBD2. The CDR3 has 14 amino acids. Germline V gives CDR1 MNHEY, CDR2 SMNVEV (reference sequence). V lost 11 bases, J lost 2 bases, and 12 bases stayed unmatched. The CDR3 reads CASMGLAAPYEQYF. The CDR3 DNA reads TGTGCCTCCATGGGCCTAGCGGCACCCTACGAGCAGTACTTC.